These 18 T cell receptor beta chains were all obtained from the same sample, sequenced in a study of metastatic and nonmetastatic thyroid tumors. Until they underwent thyroid surgery, no patient had received any treatment. MiXCR was used by TCRdb to re-call the PCR reads. The data hold roughly 14,000 clones, with about 23% observed a single time. Input material: tumor tissue. The receptors shown here come from a female donor with papillary thyroid cancer or a benign thyroid nodule (not recorded which). Some clones in this sample may be carry-over from other donors' samples.

This clone was seen only a few times. A junction end diverges from the germline sequence, so it may reflect a read error. The rearrangement uses TRBV12-3 or TRBV12-4 and TRBJ1-2; TRBD1 might be the D (5 bases). The CDR3 is 13 amino acids. For the CDR3, the DNA is TGTGCCAACAGTCGAATCAAGGGGTATGGCTACACCTTC. It encodes CANSRIKGYGYTF.

Comments on this clone: Without the conserved terminal phenylalanine or tryptophan, this CDR3 likely stems from a read error. J is TRBJ2-7 and V is TRBV2, with a possible D match to TRBD1 (5 bases). The CDR3 covers 14 residues. Germline lookup yields CDR1 SNHLY and CDR2 FYNNEI. V shed 8 bases and J shed 0 bases, with 14 bases lying between them. CDR3 sequence: CASRDSLSSYEQYL. Written as DNA, the CDR3 is TGTGCCAGCCGCGACAGCCTGAGCTCCTACGAGCAGTACCTC.

In this sample, this clone turned up many times. The chain combines TRBV19 with TRBJ2-3, with D unclear. The V gene lost 4 bases and the J gene lost 1 base, with 15 bases spanning the gap. This CDR3 contains 16 residues. Germline CDR1 reads LNHDA; CDR2 reads SQIVND (reference sequence). The DNA of the CDR3 is TGTGCCAGTAGTAACTCTCGGTCGTCCGGCACAGATACGCAGTATTTT. It is translated as CASSNSRSSGTDTQYF.

This clone is deemed medium-sized (0.01 to 0.1%). This chain uses TRBV28 with TRBJ2-5; D might be TRBD1 (6 bases). Germline V lookup: CDR1 MDHEN, CDR2 SYDVKM. The CDR3 consists of 15 residues. Trimming removed 5 bases at V and 5 bases at J, with 18 bases between. The CDR3 DNA reads TGTGCCAGCAGTACAAACAGGGTCCCCAGGGAGACCCAGTACTTC. Protein: CASSTNRVPRETQYF.

This clone came up many times. The CDR3 sequence: CASSKKTSGRDLRTDTQYF. CDR3 coding DNA: TGTGCCAGCAGCAAAAAGACTAGCGGGAGGGACCTCCGCACAGATACGCAGTATTTT. This chain uses TRBV21-1 with TRBJ2-3; TRBD2, the table's D call, lacks a check against the DNA. TRBV21-1 is flagged as a pseudogene. The CDR3 is made up of 19 amino acids.

This clone was observed many times. This chain uses TRBV7-9 with TRBJ2-2; D remains unclear. This CDR3 region has 14 residues. The V gene's germline CDR1 is SEHNR and CDR2 FQNEAQ (reference sequence). Trimming pared 2 bases from V and 1 base from J, leaving 5 bases between. The CDR3 DNA sequence: TGTGCCAGCAGCTTACAACAGAACACCGGGGAGCTGTTTTTT. Its protein product is CASSLQQNTGELFF.

At least ten counts were recorded for this clone. The V and J genes are TRBV18 and TRBJ2-1, with D perhaps TRBD1 (6 bases). Germline loops: CDR1 KGHSH, CDR2 LQKENI. The CDR3 runs to 16 residues. Trimming left V 3 bases short and J 4 bases short, with 16 bases between. In nucleotides, the CDR3 is TGTGCCAGCTCACCGGTAGGGGGTGGAGAATACAATGAGCAGTTCTTC. Amino acid sequence: CASSPVGGGEYNEQFF.

Worth noting for this clone: As the CDR3 is not closed by the conserved phenylalanine or tryptophan, this likely results from a read error. The V and J genes are TRBV14 and TRBJ2-7; 9 positions match TRBD1. Germline V gene data show CDR1 as SGHDN and CDR2 as FVKESK. The CDR3 consists of 14 residues. The CDR3 protein is CASIQNRGQREQYL. The CDR3 region has the DNA TGTGCCAGCATCCAAAACAGGGGGCAGCGCGAGCAGTACCTC.

This chain joins TRBV27 and TRBJ2-3, with 13 nucleotides matching TRBD2. Per germline, CDR1 MNHEY and CDR2 SMNVEV (reference sequence). The CDR3 runs to 18 residues. The trim removed 6 bases at V and 3 bases at J, leaving 12 bases unmatched. In nucleotides, the CDR3 is TGTGCCAGCAGCTCCCGAACTAGCGGGAGGGAGGGAACAGATACGCAGTATTTT. Its protein is CASSSRTSGREGTDTQYF.

This clone was counted ten times or more. The chain recombines TRBV20-1 with TRBJ2-7; TRBD2 aligns across 9 bases. Germline assignment: CDR1 DFQATT and CDR2 SNEGSKA (reference sequence). The trim removed 6 bases at V and 0 bases at J, leaving 6 bases unmatched. The CDR3 is 14 residues long. Here the CDR3 reads CSAAGTSSSYEQYF. Written as DNA, the CDR3 is TGCAGTGCCGCCGGGACTAGCAGCTCCTACGAGCAGTACTTC.

Many counts were recorded for this clone. The rearrangement links TRBV27 to TRBJ2-1, with 11 bases that match TRBD1. Per the germline V gene, CDR1 is MNHEY and CDR2 is SMNVEV (reference sequence). The CDR3 contains 15 residues. The junction had 7 bases not matched to a gene; V was cut back by 6 bases and J by 6 bases. The CDR3 sequence is CASSRLGTGGNEQFF. The CDR3 DNA follows: TGTGCCAGCAGCCGCCTTGGGACAGGGGGCAATGAGCAGTTCTTC.

Ten or more counts support this clone. The chain recombines TRBV5-5 with TRBJ1-1, with 7 bases matching TRBD1. This CDR3 contains 14 residues. Germline lookup yields CDR1 SGHKS and CDR2 YYEKEE (reference sequence). The V and J ends lost 6 bases and 1 base, in that order; junction bases with no gene match: 6. The CDR3 reads CASKLGGENTEAFF. In DNA, the CDR3 is TGTGCCAGCAAACTAGGGGGCGAGAACACTGAAGCTTTCTTT.

This clone was seen more than once but under ten times. The V call is TRBV29-1, the J call TRBJ1-5; D possibly corresponds to TRBD1 (5 bases). Per germline, CDR1 SQVTM and CDR2 ANQGSEA. Trimming pared 6 bases from V and 7 bases from J, leaving 16 bases between. The CDR3 sequence is 13 residues long. CDR3 protein: CSVSTGSLQPQHF. CDR3 in DNA: TGCAGCGTGAGTACAGGTAGTCTCCAGCCCCAGCATTTT.

This clone was recorded many times. The gene calls are TRBV5-1 and TRBJ1-5, with 8 bases aligning to TRBD1. Germline-derived CDR1 and CDR2 are SGHRS and YFSETQ. J lost 4 bases, V lost 4 bases, and 7 bases had no gene match. This CDR3 region has 15 residues. CDR3 region: CASSLTGQENQPQHF. The DNA of the CDR3 is TGCGCCAGCAGCCTTACGGGACAGGAGAATCAGCCCCAGCATTTT.

This clone has ten or more counts. This chain uses TRBV6-5 with TRBJ2-5; 10 bases map to TRBD2. The CDR3 has 19 amino acids. Germline CDR1 MNHEY, CDR2 SVGAGI. V lost 2 bases, J lost 5 bases, and 17 bases stayed unmatched. The chain's CDR3 is CASSYPSATSGTRSETQYF. CDR3 DNA sequence: TGTGCCAGCAGTTACCCCTCCGCCACTAGCGGGACCCGATCCGAGACCCAGTACTTC.

This clone is medium-sized. The CDR3 here is CATSEASTGGIYGYTF. As DNA, the CDR3 is TGTGCCACCAGTGAAGCCTCGACAGGGGGGATCTATGGCTACACCTTC. The V and J genes are TRBV24-1 and TRBJ1-2; 9 nucleotides match TRBD1. The V gene's germline CDR1 is KGHDR and CDR2 SFDVKD. J was trimmed by 4 bases and V by 4 bases; bases with no gene match: 9. This CDR3 contains 16 residues.

The V call is TRBV6-2 or TRBV6-3, the J call TRBJ2-7, with D tentatively TRBD1 (6 bases). CDR1 is MNHEY and CDR2 is SVGEGT in the germline V gene. V lost 2 bases, J lost 0 bases, and 8 bases lay in between. The CDR3 spans 14 residues. CDR3 region: CASSYRDISYEQYF. CDR3 in DNA: TGTGCCAGCAGTTACCGGGACATCTCCTACGAGCAGTACTTC.

Many counts were recorded for this clone. The chain carries TRBV28 and TRBJ2-7; the match to TRBD2 covers 8 bases. The CDR3 contains 16 residues. With 4 bases clipped from V and 3 bases from J, the junction kept 11 bases outside the gene matches. Germline CDR1 is MDHEN and CDR2 is SYDVKM. CDR3 nucleotide sequence: TGTGCCAGCAGTTCTAGCGGGCGTGGGCCCCTCTACGAGCAGTACTTC. As protein: CASSSSGRGPLYEQYF.